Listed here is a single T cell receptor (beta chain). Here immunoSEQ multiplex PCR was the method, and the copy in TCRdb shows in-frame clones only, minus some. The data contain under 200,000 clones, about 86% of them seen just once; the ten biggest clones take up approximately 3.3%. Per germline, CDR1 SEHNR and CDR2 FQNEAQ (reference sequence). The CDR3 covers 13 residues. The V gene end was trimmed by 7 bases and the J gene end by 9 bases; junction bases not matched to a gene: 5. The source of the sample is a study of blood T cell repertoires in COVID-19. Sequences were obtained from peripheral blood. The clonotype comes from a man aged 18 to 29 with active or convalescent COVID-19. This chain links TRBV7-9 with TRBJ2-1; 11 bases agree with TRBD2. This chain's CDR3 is CASNSGGASEQFF. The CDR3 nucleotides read TGTGCCAGCAATAGCGGGGGGGCCAGTGAGCAGTTCTTC. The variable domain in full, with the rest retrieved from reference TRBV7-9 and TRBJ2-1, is DTGVSQNPRHKITKRGQNVTFRCDPISEHNRLYWYRQTLGQGPEFLTYFQNEAQLEKSRLLSDRFSAERPKGSFSTLEIQRTEQGDSAMYLCASNSGGASEQFFGPGTRLTVL.